Listed here are 7 T cell receptor beta chains from one sample, sequenced in a study of cytotoxic CD8 clonotypes in ibrutinib-treated CLL. Only in-frame clones appear in the TCRdb table, and some are missing; sequencing was by immunoSEQ multiplex PCR. Among roughly 160,000 clones listed, around 80% were seen once. Specimen: PBMCs, collected after 24 months of ibrutinib treatment. The receptors derive from a human donor with chronic lymphocytic leukemia.

The chain combines TRBV29-1 with TRBJ1-2; no clear D gene. Germline V gene lookup returns CDR1 SQVTM and CDR2 ANQGSEA. This CDR3 region has 9 residues. Deletions cut 8 bases from V and 1 base from J, with 2 bases between. Here the CDR3 DNA reads TGCAGCAGTAACTATGGCTACACCTTC. Translated: CSSNYGYTF.

The chain recombines TRBV30 with TRBJ1-2; a possible D gene is TRBD1 (6 bases). This CDR3 region has 15 residues. Trimming stripped 2 bases from V and 5 bases from J, with 18 bases between. Germline V CDR1 and CDR2: GTSNPN, SVGIG (reference sequence). The CDR3: CAWSQGHLPLYGYTF. DNA of the CDR3: TGTGCCTGGAGTCAGGGGCACCTACCTCTATATGGCTACACCTTC.

This clone has just one count. This chain joins TRBV5-4 and TRBJ2-5; D may match TRBD1 or TRBD2 (5 bases each). V was cut by 4 bases and J by 2 bases, with 12 bases left in between. The CDR3 is made up of 14 amino acids. Germline V gives CDR1 SGHNT, CDR2 YYREEE (reference sequence). The chain's CDR3 is CASSARDGQETQYF. CDR3 bases: TGTGCCAGCAGCGCCCGGGACGGACAAGAGACCCAGTACTTC.

The rearrangement joins TRBV7-2 to TRBJ2-3; the match to TRBD1 covers 8 bases. Germline trimming cut 1 base from V and 4 bases from J; bases unmatched to any gene: 1. The CDR3 is 14 residues long. From germline, CDR1 is SGHTA and CDR2 FQGNSA. The CDR3 protein is CASSLGTGPDTQYF. The CDR3 DNA reads as TGTGCCAGCAGCTTAGGGACAGGGCCAGATACGCAGTATTTT.

The chain employs TRBV5-1 and TRBJ2-6, with D tentatively TRBD1 (6 bases). V lost 1 base, J lost 0 bases, and 14 bases lay in between. The CDR3 totals 18 residues. Germline lookup yields CDR1 SGHRS and CDR2 YFSETQ. The CDR3 here is CASSLYPGQSSGANVLTF. The CDR3 coding sequence is TGCGCCAGCAGCTTGTATCCAGGACAGAGCTCTGGGGCCAACGTCCTGACTTTC.

There are a few counts of this clone. The J gene is TRBJ2-1, the V gene TRBV10-3; D is undetermined. The CDR3 length is 13 residues. In germline, CDR1 is ENHRY, CDR2 SYGVKD. Deletions cut 3 bases from V and 4 bases from J, with 7 bases between. The CDR3 sequence is CAISDQGYNEQFF. DNA of the CDR3: TGTGCCATCAGTGACCAAGGTTACAATGAGCAGTTCTTC.

Here the CDR3 DNA reads TGTGCCAGCAGCCAAGATCTAGTACAGGTTTATGGCTACACCTTC. Its translation is CASSQDLVQVYGYTF. The chain recombines TRBV4-2 with TRBJ1-2, with a possible D match to TRBD1 (5 bases). V was shortened by 0 bases and J by 5 bases, with 13 bases between the two germline ends. This CDR3 is built from 15 residues. CDR1 LGHNA and CDR2 YNFKEQ come from the germline V gene.